These 22 T cell receptor beta chains were all obtained from the same sample, sequenced in a study of blood T cells in healthy people across ages. It was with a sample-barcoded 5' primer and a J-beta primer mix that a second PCR of about 6 to 12 cycles was run. TCRdb itself ran the 5' RACE reads through MiXCR, one entry per CDR3 protein. The sample holds roughly 2 million distinct CDR3 sequences, approximately 50% seen once. Sample: blood. The receptors stem from a woman aged 40 to 49 in good health.

The rearrangement links TRBV29-1 to TRBJ1-2; D is possibly TRBD1 (6 bases). The CDR3 runs to 13 residues. Trimming left V 5 bases short and J 4 bases short, with 14 bases between. Germline-derived CDR1 and CDR2 are SQVTM and ANQGSEA. The CDR3 bases are TGCAGCGTTCCTAGACAGGCTAGCTATGGCTACACCTTC. Protein product: CSVPRQASYGYTF. The full variable domain, with the rest looked up from reference TRBV29-1 and TRBJ1-2, is SAVISQKPSRDICQRGTSLTIQCQVDSQVTMMFWYRQQPGQSLTLIATANQGSEATYESGFVIDKFPISRPNLTFSTLTVSNMSPEDSSIYLCSVPRQASYGYTFGSGTRLTVV.

CDR3 sequence (DNA): TGCGCCAGCAGCTTGGAGGCCCTAGCGGGGGTTTCCTACGAGCAGTACTTC. Its protein product is CASSLEALAGVSYEQYF. The chain recombines TRBV5-1 with TRBJ2-7; TRBD2 aligns across 10 bases. CDR1 SGHRS and CDR2 YFSETQ come from the germline V gene. The CDR3 length is 17 residues. Germline trimming cut 0 bases from V and 1 base from J; bases unmatched to any gene: 7.

V usage is TRBV9 and J usage is TRBJ2-1, with TRBD1 as a possible D gene (6 bases). Looked up from germline, CDR1 is SGDLS and CDR2 is YYNGEE. V was clipped by 1 base and J by 12 bases, with 17 bases between them. This CDR3 spans 14 amino acids. The CDR3 coding sequence is TGTGCCAGCAGCGTATCGTTCGCACAGGGTGGGCAGTTCTTC. Its protein is CASSVSFAQGGQFF. Looking up the rest from reference TRBV9 and TRBJ2-1 gives the full variable domain: DSGVTQTPKHLITATGQRVTLRCSPRSGDLSVYWYQQSLDQGLQFLIQYYNGEERAKGNILERFSAQQFPDLHSELNLSSLELGDSALYFCASSVSFAQGGQFFGPGTRLTVL.

The chain recombines TRBV28 with TRBJ2-5; no firm D call. The V and J ends lost 5 bases and 2 bases respectively, with 9 bases between them. The CDR3 runs to 13 residues. Germline CDR1 is MDHEN and CDR2 is SYDVKM. CDR3 region: CASSQQHQETQYF. CDR3 DNA: TGTGCCAGCAGTCAGCAGCATCAAGAGACCCAGTACTTC.

This chain uses TRBV5-5 with TRBJ2-7; 7 bases align to TRBD1. The trim removed 2 bases at V and 4 bases at J, leaving 3 bases unmatched. The germline CDR1 and CDR2 sequences are SGHKS and YYEKEE (reference sequence). The CDR3 spans 13 residues. CDR3 coding DNA: TGTGCCAGCAGCTTAACAGGGGAGTACGAGCAGTACTTC. Protein sequence: CASSLTGEYEQYF.

This clonotype occurred a few times. The rearrangement links TRBV5-6 to TRBJ2-6, with D perhaps TRBD2 (5 bases). The germline V gene encodes CDR1 SGHDT and CDR2 YYEEEE. The ends were cut back, 4 bases at V and 2 bases at J, with 16 bases in the middle. The CDR3 has 17 amino acids. CDR3 nucleotide sequence: TGTGCCAGCAGCCATCTCATGAGAGGGACTGGGGCCAACGTCCTGACTTTC. It translates to CASSHLMRGTGANVLTF.

This clonotype was seen a few times. The chain has TRBV9 and TRBJ1-2, with D perhaps matching TRBD1 (5 bases). CDR3 size: 13 residues. V was pared by 0 bases and J by 8 bases, with 11 bases between. Germline CDR1 and CDR2: SGDLS and YYNGEE. CDR3 nucleotide sequence: TGTGCCAGCAGCGTAGAAGGGGCGCGGGGCTACACCTTC. Translation: CASSVEGARGYTF.

This clonotype was picked up one time. V gene TRBV4-2 combines with J gene TRBJ1-5; D is ambiguous. The CDR3 sequence is 14 residues long. Trimming stripped 3 bases from V and 6 bases from J, with 12 bases between. Germline CDR1 reads LGHNA; CDR2 reads YNFKEQ. This chain's CDR3 is CASSQGGVAQPQHF. CDR3 coding DNA: TGTGCCAGCAGCCAGGGCGGGGTGGCTCAGCCCCAGCATTTT.

This clonotype was seen a handful of times. This chain uses TRBV18 with TRBJ2-5; D is ambiguous. The germline V gene has CDR1 KGHSH and CDR2 LQKENI. The CDR3 is 13 residues long. With 3 bases removed from V and 5 bases from J, the gap between germline ends came to 10 bases. CDR3 sequence (DNA): TGTGCCAGCTCACCGATTCCCACGGAGACCCAGTACTTC. The encoded protein is CASSPIPTETQYF.

V is TRBV5-8 and J is TRBJ2-7; D gene ambiguous. Germline assignment: CDR1 SGHTS and CDR2 YDEGEE. The CDR3 is made up of 15 amino acids. Trimming took off 6 bases at V and 6 bases at J, with 22 bases between the two ends. Here the CDR3 DNA reads TGTGCCAGCACTACCACTCCAGGCAGAACCTTCGAGCAGTACTTC. Its protein product is CASTTTPGRTFEQYF. The full variable domain, in which reference TRBV5-8 and TRBJ2-7 provide the parts outside the CDR3, is EAGVTQSPTHLIKTRGQQATLRCSPISGHTSVYWYQQALGLGLQFLLWYDEGEERNRGNFPPRFSGRQFPNYSSELNVNALELEDSALYLCASTTTPGRTFEQYFGPGTRLTVT.

The chain joins TRBV20-1 to TRBJ2-7, with D unresolved. CDR1 is DFQATT and CDR2 is SNEGSKA in the germline V gene (reference sequence). The length of the CDR3 is 14 residues. With 6 bases removed from V and 0 bases from J, the gap between germline ends came to 15 bases. CDR3 in DNA: TGCAGTGCAATAAGGGCAGACGGCTCCTACGAGCAGTACTTC. Its translation: CSAIRADGSYEQYF.

This sequence joins TRBV7-9 and TRBJ2-3; TRBD1 is a possible D gene (6 bases). The germline gives CDR1 SEHNR, CDR2 FQNEAQ (reference sequence). The V and J ends lost 3 bases and 2 bases respectively, with 18 bases between them. This CDR3 region has 17 residues. In DNA form, the CDR3 reads TGTGCCAGCAGCTTCCCCAGGGGTGGAGAGACCACAGATACGCAGTATTTT. It encodes CASSFPRGGETTDTQYF.

Notes on this clonotype: A much larger clone lies one base from this, so it may be a read error. V and J are TRBV4-1 and TRBJ1-6; no clear D. CDR1 is MGHRA, CDR2 YSYEKL, per germline. The CDR3 extends over 12 amino acids. Trimming took 0 bases from V and 9 from J, leaving 3 bases between them. The CDR3 DNA sequence: TGCGCCAGCAGCCAAGAAGCTTCACCCCTCCACTTT. This sequence encodes CASSQEASPLHF.

The chain links TRBV29-1 to TRBJ2-1; 7 nucleotides line up with TRBD1. This CDR3 has 13 residues. The J segment lost 7 bases and the V segment lost 3 bases, leaving 6 bases of the junction unmatched. Germline CDR1 and CDR2: SQVTM and ANQGSEA. This CDR3 is CSVEPGTENEQFF. The CDR3 DNA follows: TGCAGCGTTGAGCCCGGGACAGAGAATGAGCAGTTCTTC.

This clonotype was found a few times. The chain is built from TRBV7-2 and TRBJ2-7, with no clear D. V shed 7 bases and J shed 3 bases, with 13 bases lying between them. The CDR3 totals 13 residues. The germline CDR1 and CDR2 sequences are SGHTA and FQGNSA. CDR3 protein: CASTPRAYYEQYF. CDR3 coding DNA: TGTGCCAGCACTCCTCGGGCCTACTACGAGCAGTACTTC.

At least ten counts were recorded for this clonotype. This chain links TRBV7-2 with TRBJ2-5, with 8 bases identical to TRBD2. This CDR3 is 14 amino acids long. Germline V gives CDR1 SGHTA, CDR2 FQGNSA. Trimming took 4 bases from V and 4 from J; bases not matched to a gene: 5. The CDR3, as DNA: TGTGCCAGCAGCTCGGGACTAGTTGGAGAGACCCAGTACTTC. Its protein product is CASSSGLVGETQYF.

The chain recombines TRBV27 with TRBJ1-6; the D is unclear. Trimming pared 1 base from V and 5 bases from J, leaving 6 bases between. The CDR3 length is 14 residues. In germline, CDR1 is MNHEY, CDR2 SMNVEV (reference sequence). The CDR3 DNA reads TGTGCCAGCAGTTTATACGGGGATAATTCACCCCTCCACTTT. This gives the protein CASSLYGDNSPLHF.

The chain couples TRBV12-3 or TRBV12-4 to TRBJ2-7; D call uncertain. Trimming stripped 3 bases from V and 3 bases from J, with 6 bases between. CDR3 size: 12 residues. In DNA, the CDR3 is TGTGCCAGCAGTTTCCTAGACTACGAGCAGTACTTC. As protein: CASSFLDYEQYF.

This sequence joins TRBV5-1 and TRBJ2-5; 12 positions match TRBD2. In germline, CDR1 is SGHRS, CDR2 YFSETQ. The CDR3 is 17 amino acids. J gave up 2 bases and V 0 bases, and 5 bases lay outside the gene matches. The CDR3 DNA sequence: TGCGCCAGCAGCTTGGCTAGCGGGGGGGCCAGGCAAGAGACCCAGTACTTC. Its protein is CASSLASGGARQETQYF.

The chain recombines TRBV7-2 with TRBJ1-4; possibly TRBD1 for D (6 bases). Germline V gives CDR1 SGHTA, CDR2 FQGNSA. The CDR3 spans 14 residues. Trimming shortened V by 1 base and J by 7 bases, and 10 bases separated the two germline ends. DNA of the CDR3: TGTGCCAGCAGCTTAGATGGCAGGGGTGAAAAACTGTTTTTT. Residues: CASSLDGRGEKLFF.

This clonotype has a handful of counts. The gene calls are TRBV29-1 and TRBJ2-7; either TRBD1 or TRBD2 may fit D (5 bases each). The V gene's germline CDR1 is SQVTM and CDR2 ANQGSEA. CDR3 length: 16 residues. V shed 0 bases and J shed 0 bases, with 15 bases lying between them. The CDR3 region has the DNA TGCAGCGTTGAAGATCTGGGGACGGTGAGCTCCTACGAGCAGTACTTC. Translated, it gives CSVEDLGTVSSYEQYF.

In this sample, this clonotype turned up once. The chain has TRBV20-1 and TRBJ2-3, with D hard to call. Trimming left V 5 bases short and J 0 bases short, with 12 bases between. CDR3 length: 14 residues. Germline CDR1 is DFQATT and CDR2 is SNEGSKA (reference sequence). The CDR3 sequence: CSADTDSSTDTQYF. The CDR3 bases are TGCAGTGCTGACACAGATTCTAGCACAGATACGCAGTATTTT.